This T cell receptor beta chain was sequenced during a study of blood T cell repertoires in COVID-19. Across the whole study: Nucleic acid was either cDNA or gDNA, and it came from T cells, B-cell-depleted T cells, or PBMCs.

This clone was seen once. Those enrolled in Seattle joined during active infection and were followed longitudinally afterward. In the source study's methods: Reference gene primer amplification in the assay estimated nucleated cell counts. TCRdb's table, derived via immunoSEQ multiplex PCR, lists solely in-frame clones and lacks some. V and J calls and clone size are given by that table; D and trimming were obtained from the DNA. The sample has roughly 260,000 clones, approximately 91% seen once. With 1 base removed from V and 3 bases from J, the gap between germline ends came to 11 bases. The germline CDR1 and CDR2 sequences are SEHNR and FQNEAQ (reference sequence). The CDR3 covers 15 residues.

The chain uses TRBV7-9 and TRBJ2-3, with D tentatively TRBD2 (6 bases). Sequencing was carried out using peripheral blood. The receptor comes from a woman in her twenties or thirties with COVID-19, enrolled during active disease. The CDR3 region has the DNA TGTGCCAGCAGCTTAGTTGACGGGAGAACAGATACGCAGTATTTT. Amino acids: CASSLVDGRTDTQYF.